A single sample is the source of the 18 T cell receptor beta chains below, sequenced in a study of lymphopenia after photon versus proton radiotherapy. Generated by immunoSEQ multiplex PCR, the TCRdb table keeps only in-frame clones and is missing some. This sample has about 83,000 clones, with around 83% found just once. This material consisted of peripheral blood, taken from a patient treated with proton-based radiotherapy. These receptors were obtained from a man aged 55-75 years with pancreatic cancer.

V usage is TRBV2 and J usage is TRBJ2-5; 7 nucleotides agree with TRBD2. V dropped 6 bases and J dropped 2; count of bases not matched to a gene: 9. CDR1 is SNHLY and CDR2 is FYNNEI in the germline V gene. There are 15 residues in the CDR3. For the CDR3, the DNA is TGTGCCAGCAGAACAGTGGCGGGAGTACAAGAGACCCAGTACTTC. It encodes CASRTVAGVQETQYF.

The rearrangement uses TRBV9 and TRBJ2-7; D unresolved. Germline V gene data show CDR1 as SGDLS and CDR2 as YYNGEE. With 4 bases removed from V and 6 bases from J, the gap between germline ends came to 11 bases. The CDR3 covers 12 residues. CDR3 amino acids: CASSPHTGEQYF. Here the CDR3 DNA reads TGTGCCAGCAGCCCCCATACGGGCGAGCAGTACTTC.

This chain connects TRBV19 to TRBJ1-5; 9 bases fit TRBD1. The CDR3 covers 17 residues. Looked up from germline, CDR1 is LNHDA and CDR2 is SQIVND (reference sequence). V gave up 5 bases and J gave up 0 bases; unmatched junction bases: 8. CDR3 sequence (DNA): TGTGCCAGTAGTGCCCGGACAGGGGATATTAGCAATCAGCCCCAGCATTTT. Amino acid sequence: CASSARTGDISNQPQHF.

The J gene is TRBJ2-4, the V gene TRBV6-5, with 11 bases lining up with TRBD2. The CDR3 is 16 residues long. With V trimmed by 4 bases and J by 3 bases, 5 bases remained unmatched. Germline V lookup: CDR1 MNHEY, CDR2 SVGAGI. The CDR3 nucleotides are TGTGCCAGCAGTTGGACTAGCGGGTTGGACAAAAACATTCAGTACTTC. The encoded protein is CASSWTSGLDKNIQYF.

V gene TRBV29-1 combines with J gene TRBJ2-7; no clear D gene. Germline V gives CDR1 SQVTM, CDR2 ANQGSEA. This CDR3 is built from 13 residues. V was pared by 7 bases and J by 5 bases, with 18 bases between. The CDR3 region is CSASGLHTDEQYF. CDR3 in DNA: TGCAGCGCCTCGGGCCTTCACACCGACGAGCAGTACTTC.

The V gene is TRBV18, the J gene TRBJ1-1; a possible D gene is TRBD1 (6 bases). The CDR3 has 13 amino acids. V was clipped by 5 bases and J by 6 bases, with 13 bases between them. Germline lookup yields CDR1 KGHSH and CDR2 LQKENI. CDR3 in amino acids: CASSADRDAEAFF. The CDR3 bases are TGTGCCAGCTCAGCGGACAGAGACGCTGAAGCTTTCTTT.

This clone has a single count. The chain joins TRBV16 to TRBJ1-5, with D maybe TRBD1 (6 bases). Looked up from germline, CDR1 is KGHSY and CDR2 is FQNENV. This CDR3 spans 13 amino acids. Trimming pared 1 base from V and 7 bases from J, leaving 8 bases between. CDR3 residues: CASSQLRGQPQHF. In nucleotides, the CDR3 is TGTGCCAGCAGCCAATTGAGGGGGCAGCCCCAGCATTTT.

The gene calls are TRBV30 and TRBJ2-7; TRBD2 matches 11 bases. Unmatched junction bases numbered 4, after V lost 8 bases and J lost 1 base. Germline V gene data show CDR1 as GTSNPN and CDR2 as SVGIG (reference sequence). This CDR3 region has 13 residues. CDR3 DNA sequence: TGTGCCGGAGGGACTAGCGGATCCTACGAGCAGTACTTC. It encodes CAGGTSGSYEQYF.

The chain links TRBV18 to TRBJ1-2, with no clear D. Germline V lookup: CDR1 KGHSH, CDR2 LQKENI. This CDR3 contains 14 residues. Trimming took off 3 bases at V and 1 base at J, with 9 bases between the two ends. In DNA form, the CDR3 reads TGTGCCAGCTCACCGAACACCGGTAACTATGGCTACACCTTC. Encoded protein: CASSPNTGNYGYTF.

The CDR3 spells CASSQLLGLAGGTGELFF. The CDR3, as DNA: TGTGCCAGCAGCCAATTACTCGGACTAGCGGGAGGAACCGGGGAGCTGTTTTTT. This chain joins TRBV4-2 and TRBJ2-2, with 14 bases lining up with TRBD2. The CDR3 contains 18 residues. V lost 2 bases and J lost 5; bases outside the gene matches: 7. Germline assignment: CDR1 LGHNA and CDR2 YNFKEQ.

This clone was seen only a few times. The chain couples TRBV7-9 to TRBJ2-1; a weak D match, TRBD1 (6 bases). The CDR3 is made up of 13 amino acids. Per the germline V gene, CDR1 is SEHNR and CDR2 is FQNEAQ (reference sequence). V was cut by 8 bases and J by 0 bases, with 8 bases left in between. CDR3 amino acids: CASQGSSYNEQFF. DNA for the CDR3: TGTGCCAGCCAGGGGAGCTCCTACAATGAGCAGTTCTTC.

This clone was counted a few times. V is TRBV7-2 and J is TRBJ2-7; 7 bases are a match to TRBD2. Germline CDR1 reads SGHTA; CDR2 reads FQGNSA. Trimming took 2 bases from V and 6 from J; bases not matched to a gene: 16. The CDR3 is 17 amino acids. CDR3: CASSLWPSGSYPPEQYF. In DNA form, the CDR3 reads TGTGCCAGCAGCTTATGGCCTAGCGGCTCATATCCCCCCGAGCAGTACTTC.

This clone appeared once. The chain recombines TRBV29-1 with TRBJ1-1; D not certain. The CDR3 is made up of 16 amino acids. The germline V gene has CDR1 SQVTM and CDR2 ANQGSEA. V was trimmed by 3 bases and J by 0 bases, leaving 17 bases between them. This chain's CDR3 is CSVESPLEKLNTEAFF. CDR3 bases: TGCAGCGTTGAGTCCCCCCTGGAGAAGTTGAACACTGAAGCTTTCTTT.

V and J are TRBV7-2 and TRBJ1-3; D is ambiguous. V was pared by 1 base and J by 0 bases, with 7 bases between. The CDR3 is 15 amino acids. Germline V gene sequence: CDR1 SGHTA, CDR2 FQGNSA. The CDR3 DNA follows: TGTGCCAGCAGCTTAGAAGGCTTCTCTGGAAACACCATATATTTT. Protein product: CASSLEGFSGNTIYF.

In this sample, this clone turned up once. The gene calls are TRBV7-9 and TRBJ1-4; 7 nucleotides align to TRBD1. The CDR3 loop spans 15 amino acids. The V gene end was trimmed by 0 bases and the J gene end by 8 bases; junction bases not matched to a gene: 6. Germline V CDR1 and CDR2: SEHNR, FQNEAQ (reference sequence). The CDR3 DNA reads as TGTGCCAGCAGCTTAGCGACAGGGCGGAGGGAAAAACTGTTTTTT. Its protein is CASSLATGRREKLFF.

The V gene is TRBV6-6, the J gene TRBJ1-5, with D perhaps TRBD1 (5 bases). Trimming removed 6 bases from V and 6 bases from J, with 15 bases in between. The V gene's germline CDR1 is MNHNY and CDR2 SVGAGI (reference sequence). This CDR3 contains 14 residues. CDR3 amino acids: CASREGAPGQPQHF. CDR3 nucleotide sequence: TGTGCCAGCAGAGAAGGGGCCCCGGGTCAGCCCCAGCATTTT.

CDR3 sequence reads: CASIKNTGELFF. For the CDR3, the DNA is TGTGCCAGCATCAAGAACACCGGGGAGCTGTTTTTT. This chain connects TRBV6-1 to TRBJ2-2; no clear D. Trimming took off 7 bases at V and 1 base at J, with 4 bases between the two ends. The CDR3 is 12 residues long. CDR1 and CDR2 (germline): MNHNS, SASEGT.

The CDR3 sequence: CASSILAGAYEQYF. For the CDR3, the DNA is TGTGCCAGTAGTATTCTAGCGGGGGCCTACGAGCAGTACTTC. The chain combines TRBV19 with TRBJ2-7; 10 bases map to TRBD2. From germline, CDR1 is LNHDA and CDR2 SQIVND (reference sequence). The V and J ends lost 3 bases and 2 bases, in that order; junction bases with no gene match: 1. CDR3 length equals 14 residues.